The text below deals with one TCR beta chain. Its antigen remains unidentified. The data belong to a study of response to subunit inactivated influenza vaccine. TCRdb re-called the RT-PCR reads with MiXCR, one entry per CDR3 protein. The table has just under 250,000 distinct CDR3 sequences, 10% to 15% seen once. Overall study findings and caveats: Authors suggested that a seasonal influenza vaccination recruits few new T cells each time.

CDR1 is LGHDT, CDR2 YNNKEL, per germline (reference sequence). This CDR3 contains 16 residues. V was pared by 8 bases and J by 0 bases, with 17 bases between. This clonotype originated in a man aged 45-65 years who received an inactivated influenza vaccine. The chain couples TRBV3-1 to TRBJ2-1; the D gene is possibly TRBD1 (5 bases). Specimen: non-naive T cells sorted from PBMCs, collected 14 to 15 days before vaccination. The CDR3 bases are TGTGCCAGCGAGATGACAGCGTTTGGCTCCTACAATGAGCAGTTCTTC. The encoded protein is CASEMTAFGSYNEQFF.